Each of the 12 T cell receptor beta chains below was sequenced from the same sample in a study of CD8+ T cells in alopecia areata. Extracted from the samples, RNA was reverse transcribed into cDNA to serve as the sequencing template. The assay was immunoSEQ multiplex PCR, and TCRdb's table has in-frame clones only and misses some. The sample consists of about 100,000 clones, roughly 59% of them appearing once. Sequenced input: CD8+ T cells sorted from blood. These receptor sequences come from a human donor in good health.

The gene calls are TRBV11-2 and TRBJ2-5, with TRBD2 identical over 13 bases. The J call is uncertain, as TRBJ2-7 better fits the DNA end. This CDR3 spans 17 amino acids. CDR1 SGHAT and CDR2 FQNNGV come from the germline V gene. The CDR3 is CASSLGTSGAGSYEQYF. CDR3 in DNA: TGTGCCAGCAGCCTCGGGACTAGCGGGGCTGGCTCCTACGAGCAGTACTTC.

The chain couples TRBV14 to TRBJ2-7; D call uncertain. V was shortened by 1 base and J by 7 bases, with 14 bases between the two germline ends. This CDR3 is built from 14 residues. Germline V gene lookup returns CDR1 SGHDN and CDR2 FVKESK. Here the CDR3 reads CASSQGVDIWEQYF. CDR3 bases: TGTGCCAGCAGCCAAGGGGTCGACATCTGGGAGCAGTACTTC.

The rearrangement links TRBV13 to TRBJ2-7; D possibly corresponds to TRBD1 (6 bases). Germline loops: CDR1 PRHDT, CDR2 FYEKMQ (reference sequence). V dropped 4 bases and J dropped 7 bases, with 17 bases sitting between them. The CDR3 covers 14 residues. In DNA, the CDR3 is TGTGCCAGCAGCTCAGGGGAGAGATTGGGGGAGCAGTACTTC. Translating gives CASSSGERLGEQYF.

The J gene is TRBJ1-4, the V gene TRBV19; no firm D call. Germline V gene sequence: CDR1 LNHDA, CDR2 SQIVND (reference sequence). The CDR3 has 11 residues. V dropped 6 bases and J dropped 11 bases, with 10 bases sitting between them. CDR3 region: CASRVGMKLFF. The CDR3 region has the DNA TGTGCCAGTAGGGTTGGGATGAAACTGTTTTTT.

Of note for this clone: The same CDR3 can be traced to other DNA sequences in this sample. This chain connects TRBV9 to TRBJ2-3, with D uncertain. CDR3 length equals 13 residues. CDR1 SGDLS and CDR2 YYNGEE come from the germline V gene. The V end lost 2 bases, the J end lost 0 bases, and 4 bases lay between the germline ends. Here the CDR3 DNA reads TGTGCCAGCAGCGTGTTAAGCACAGATACGCAGTATTTT. Its translation: CASSVLSTDTQYF.

This chain links TRBV5-4 with TRBJ2-1, with D possibly matching TRBD1 (6 bases). V was pared by 2 bases and J by 3 bases, with 9 bases between. This CDR3 has 14 residues. Germline V gives CDR1 SGHNT, CDR2 YYREEE (reference sequence). In nucleotides, the CDR3 is TGTGCCAGCAGCTTACCAGGGGACTACAATGAGCAGTTCTTC. This sequence encodes CASSLPGDYNEQFF.

This chain connects TRBV29-1 to TRBJ1-1; 8 bases map to TRBD1. The CDR3 totals 13 residues. Germline trimming cut 7 bases from V and 1 base from J; bases unmatched to any gene: 5. Germline values: CDR1 SQVTM, CDR2 ANQGSEA. CDR3 in amino acids: CSAPGTGNTEAFF. The CDR3 DNA reads TGCAGCGCCCCCGGGACAGGGAACACTGAAGCTTTCTTT.

DNA for the CDR3: TGTGCCAGCAGTGCCCAGGGCCGGGTCTATGGCTACACCTTC. The encoded protein is CASSAQGRVYGYTF. The chain combines TRBV6-5 with TRBJ1-2; tentative D call: TRBD1 (5 bases). CDR1 MNHEY and CDR2 SVGAGI come from the germline V gene. Trimming left V 5 bases short and J 4 bases short, with 14 bases between. This CDR3 is 14 amino acids long.

The sample holds a few counts of this clone. The chain uses TRBV29-1 and TRBJ1-5; D not certain. V shed 4 bases and J shed 0 bases, with 7 bases lying between them. CDR3 length equals 13 residues. Germline V gives CDR1 SQVTM, CDR2 ANQGSEA. The CDR3 sequence is CSVGGDSNQPQHF. In DNA form, the CDR3 reads TGCAGCGTTGGGGGAGATAGCAATCAGCCCCAGCATTTT. The entire variable domain, with the rest obtained from reference TRBV29-1 and TRBJ1-5, is as follows: SAVISQKPSRDICQRGTSLTIQCQVDSQVTMMFWYRQQPGQSLTLIATANQGSEATYESGFVIDKFPISRPNLTFSTLTVSNMSPEDSSIYLCSVGGDSNQPQHFGDGTRLSIL.

The chain links TRBV15 to TRBJ2-5, with D perhaps TRBD2 (5 bases). The CDR3 spans 17 residues. CDR1 is LNHNV and CDR2 is YYDKDF in the germline V gene (reference sequence). The V gene lost 0 bases and the J gene lost 0 bases, with 14 bases spanning the gap. The CDR3 sequence: CATSRDRWERYQETQYF. The CDR3 region has the DNA TGTGCCACCAGCAGAGATCGGTGGGAGAGGTACCAAGAGACCCAGTACTTC.

The chain uses TRBV27 and TRBJ2-7, with a weak D call TRBD1 (5 bases). The length of the CDR3 is 13 residues. The ends were cut back, 3 bases at V and 4 bases at J, with 10 bases in the middle. From germline, CDR1 is MNHEY and CDR2 SMNVEV (reference sequence). CDR3 protein: CASSFGAGYEQYF. CDR3 in DNA: TGTGCCAGCAGTTTTGGGGCTGGGTACGAGCAGTACTTC.

The rearrangement links TRBV28 to TRBJ2-4; the match to TRBD1 covers 11 bases. In germline, CDR1 is MDHEN, CDR2 SYDVKM. Unmatched junction bases numbered 7, after V lost 2 bases and J lost 1 base. CDR3 length equals 18 residues. The CDR3: CASSLEGWDRGAKNIQYF. In DNA form, the CDR3 reads TGTGCCAGCAGTTTAGAAGGATGGGACAGGGGGGCCAAAAACATTCAGTACTTC.